This entry lists 30 T cell receptor beta chains sequenced from one sample in a study of cytomegalovirus exposure and HLA in healthy donors. PCR primers comprised 60 Vbeta and 13 Jbeta primers. Produced via immunoSEQ multiplex PCR; TCRdb's table is partial and in-frame only. The sample records 150,000 to 200,000 clones, roughly 79% being singletons. The sequenced sample was PBMCs. The receptors come from a woman between 40 and 50 years old in good health and CMV-seronegative.

The CDR3 DNA reads as TGTGCCAGCTCACCGGGACAGAGGAACACTGAAGCTTTCTTT. Translating it yields CASSPGQRNTEAFF. The rearrangement uses TRBV18 and TRBJ1-1, with 7 positions matching TRBD1. V dropped 3 bases and J dropped 1; count of bases not matched to a gene: 2. The CDR3 has 14 residues. CDR1 and CDR2 (germline): KGHSH, LQKENI.

The chain uses TRBV10-3 and TRBJ2-7; 9 bases agree with TRBD1. The germline V gene has CDR1 ENHRY and CDR2 SYGVKD. Trimming cost V 7 bases and J 0 bases; bases outside gene matches: 10. The CDR3 covers 16 residues. This chain's CDR3 is CAITQDRGITSYEQYF. In nucleotides, the CDR3 is TGTGCCATCACCCAGGACAGGGGTATAACCTCCTACGAGCAGTACTTC.

The chain has TRBV15 and TRBJ2-7; 10 bases agree with TRBD1. V gave up 6 bases and J gave up 0 bases; unmatched junction bases: 8. The germline CDR1 and CDR2 sequences are LNHNV and YYDKDF (reference sequence). This CDR3 is 16 amino acids long. This CDR3 is CATRSYGTGDSYEQYF. For the CDR3, the DNA is TGTGCCACCAGGAGTTACGGGACAGGGGACTCCTACGAGCAGTACTTC.

The DNA of the CDR3 is TGCAGCGTTGAAGGAGGGACAGGGAGCGAATGGTCTGGCTACACCTTC. Translated: CSVEGGTGSEWSGYTF. The V call is TRBV29-1, the J call TRBJ1-2; TRBD1 agrees at 9 bases. The CDR3 covers 16 residues. J lost 7 bases, V lost 1 base, and 13 bases had no gene match. Germline lookup yields CDR1 SQVTM and CDR2 ANQGSEA.

This rearrangement joins TRBV11-1 to TRBJ2-5; TRBD2 might be the D (5 bases). V was pared by 4 bases and J by 2 bases, with 20 bases between. The CDR3 length is 17 residues. Germline V gene lookup returns CDR1 SGHAT and CDR2 FQDESV (reference sequence). The chain's CDR3 is CASSSGGRRAVQETQYF. The DNA of the CDR3 is TGTGCCAGCAGCTCAGGTGGCAGGCGGGCGGTTCAAGAGACCCAGTACTTC.

The rearrangement uses TRBV5-6 and TRBJ2-3; 7 nucleotides agree with TRBD2. CDR1 is SGHDT and CDR2 is YYEEEE in the germline V gene. The CDR3 loop spans 16 amino acids. V gave up 4 bases and J gave up 3 bases; unmatched junction bases: 11. Written as DNA, the CDR3 is TGTGCCAGCAGCAGACTCATGACTAGCCCTACAGATACGCAGTATTTT. Amino acids: CASSRLMTSPTDTQYF.

This sequence joins TRBV7-6 and TRBJ1-3, with 7 bases aligning to TRBD1. Germline V gives CDR1 SGHVS, CDR2 FNYEAQ. V trimming: 5 bases; J trimming: 4 bases; junction bases outside the gene matches: 8. The CDR3 extends over 15 amino acids. CDR3 sequence (DNA): TGTGCCAGCAGCACGGGACAGACCGCAGGAAACACCATATATTTT. This sequence encodes CASSTGQTAGNTIYF.

This sequence joins TRBV7-9 and TRBJ2-1; TRBD1 matches at 8 bases. There are 13 residues in the CDR3. V shed 4 bases and J 5 bases; nucleotides not matched to a gene: 1. CDR1 is SEHNR, CDR2 FQNEAQ, per germline (reference sequence). CDR3 nucleotide sequence: TGTGCCAGCAGCTGGGGACAGGACAATGAGCAGTTCTTC. This codes for CASSWGQDNEQFF.

V is TRBV28 and J is TRBJ2-2, with 12 nucleotides matching TRBD1. The V and J ends lost 5 bases and 8 bases, in that order; junction bases with no gene match: 12. The CDR3 extends over 17 amino acids. Germline CDR1 reads MDHEN; CDR2 reads SYDVKM. CDR3 DNA: TGTGCCAGCAGTCCCAGGGTTAGGGACAGGGGGCTTGGGGAGCTGTTTTTT. This sequence encodes CASSPRVRDRGLGELFF.

The genes are TRBV1 and TRBJ1-2; the table assigns TRBD1, which was not confirmed against the DNA. TRBV1 is termed a pseudogene. The CDR3 is 14 residues long. The CDR3 is CTSSHATGSYGYTF. DNA of the CDR3: TGCACCAGCAGCCACGCGACAGGGTCCTATGGCTACACCTTC.

This chain uses TRBV7-2 with TRBJ2-7; 7 bases align to TRBD1. With 5 bases clipped from V and 0 bases from J, the junction kept 7 bases outside the gene matches. From germline, CDR1 is SGHTA and CDR2 FQGNSA. This CDR3 has 15 amino acids. The CDR3 here is CASSTRGKSSYEQYF. DNA for the CDR3: TGTGCCAGCAGCACCAGGGGGAAGAGCTCCTACGAGCAGTACTTC.

This clone turned up a few times. The chain carries TRBV7-9 and TRBJ2-1, with 7 bases aligning to TRBD1. The CDR3 sequence is 13 residues long. The V gene's germline CDR1 is SEHNR and CDR2 FQNEAQ (reference sequence). Trimming removed 3 bases from V and 7 bases from J; junction bases left unmatched: 3. CDR3 in DNA: TGTGCCAGCAGCTTGGCAGGGGGAAATGAGCAGTTCTTC. The encoded protein is CASSLAGGNEQFF.

V gene TRBV7-9 combines with J gene TRBJ2-3, with unresolved D. Trimming shortened V by 1 base and J by 3 bases, and 5 bases separated the two germline ends. There are 13 residues in the CDR3. Germline V lookup: CDR1 SEHNR, CDR2 FQNEAQ (reference sequence). CDR3 DNA: TGTGCCAGCAGCTTAGTGAGGACAGATACGCAGTATTTT. Translated, it gives CASSLVRTDTQYF.

This chain uses TRBV6-1 with TRBJ1-2, with D possibly matching TRBD1 (6 bases). This CDR3 has 14 amino acids. CDR1 and CDR2 (germline): MNHNS, SASEGT. The V and J ends lost 2 bases and 7 bases respectively, with 14 bases between them. The CDR3 reads CASSEPSGEGGYTF. The DNA for the CDR3 is TGTGCCAGCAGTGAACCGTCAGGGGAAGGTGGCTACACCTTC.

The CDR3: CASSQDLGGQSGNTIYF. CDR3 nucleotide sequence: TGCGCCAGCAGCCAAGATCTAGGGGGACAGTCTGGAAACACCATATATTTT. The chain recombines TRBV4-1 with TRBJ1-3; the match to TRBD1 covers 7 bases. This CDR3 region has 17 residues. The germline V gene encodes CDR1 MGHRA and CDR2 YSYEKL. Trimming at V came to 0 bases and at J to 1 base, leaving 6 bases not matched to a gene.

This clone has only a few counts. V usage is TRBV9 and J usage is TRBJ1-3; D possibly corresponds to TRBD1 (6 bases). Germline-derived CDR1 and CDR2 are SGDLS and YYNGEE. The CDR3 contains 14 residues. The V end was cut by 0 bases, the J end by 4 bases, with 8 bases between. CDR3 sequence (DNA): TGTGCCAGCAGCGTAGGACAGGACGGAAACACCATATATTTT. It translates to CASSVGQDGNTIYF.

The chain joins TRBV19 to TRBJ1-5; D may be TRBD1 (6 bases). Germline lookup yields CDR1 LNHDA and CDR2 SQIVND (reference sequence). V gave up 7 bases and J gave up 8 bases, with 21 bases separating them. This CDR3 is 15 amino acids long. The CDR3 spells CASTHLNRAEKPQHF. For the CDR3, the DNA is TGTGCCAGTACCCACCTGAACAGGGCTGAAAAGCCCCAGCATTTT.

The chain carries TRBV5-4 and TRBJ2-7; 9 nucleotides match TRBD1. The CDR3 covers 15 residues. Trimming cost V 4 bases and J 4 bases; bases outside gene matches: 9. The germline V gene encodes CDR1 SGHNT and CDR2 YYREEE (reference sequence). The CDR3 region is CASSLGTGGSYEQYF. DNA of the CDR3: TGTGCCAGCAGCCTGGGTACAGGGGGCTCGTACGAGCAGTACTTC.

This clone was seen once. An end of the junction does not agree with germline; a read error may underlie this. The gene calls are TRBV7-9 and TRBJ1-1, with 7 bases matching TRBD1. Germline V gene data show CDR1 as SEHNR and CDR2 as FQNEAQ (reference sequence). This CDR3 has 12 amino acids. The CDR3: CSSSLGAGGAFF. In DNA form, the CDR3 reads TGTTCCAGCAGCTTAGGTGCAGGGGGAGCTTTCTTT.

The chain employs TRBV6-1 and TRBJ2-5, with 9 bases lining up with TRBD1. The CDR3 totals 13 residues. V shed 6 bases and J 2 bases; nucleotides not matched to a gene: 1. Germline values: CDR1 MNHNS, CDR2 SASEGT. The CDR3 DNA reads as TGTGCCAGCAGCGGACAGGGGCAAGAGACCCAGTACTTC. This gives the protein CASSGQGQETQYF.

The rearrangement links TRBV2 to TRBJ1-1; no clear D gene. V was clipped by 3 bases and J by 5 bases, with 10 bases between them. This CDR3 has 13 residues. CDR1 and CDR2 (germline): SNHLY, FYNNEI. The CDR3 sequence is CASSEGGWTEAFF. As DNA, the CDR3 is TGTGCCAGCAGTGAGGGAGGGTGGACTGAAGCTTTCTTT. The whole variable domain, remainder taken from reference TRBV2 and TRBJ1-1, is EPEVTQTPSHQVTQMGQEVILRCVPISNHLYFYWYRQILGQKVEFLVSFYNNEISEKSEIFDDQFSVERPDGSNFTLKIRSTKLEDSAMYFCASSEGGWTEAFFGQGTRLTVV.

This chain joins TRBV28 and TRBJ1-2, with 9 bases fitting TRBD1. The length of the CDR3 is 15 residues. V was pared by 5 bases and J by 2 bases, with 6 bases of the junction left unmatched. Germline CDR1 MDHEN, CDR2 SYDVKM. The DNA for the CDR3 is TGTGCCAGCAGTCCTCACAGGGGGCCGAACTATGGCTACACCTTC. Protein: CASSPHRGPNYGYTF.

The V and J genes are TRBV14 and TRBJ1-1; D perhaps matches TRBD1 (6 bases). The CDR3 consists of 17 residues. Trimming pared 4 bases from V and 0 bases from J, leaving 18 bases between. Germline CDR1 and CDR2: SGHDN and FVKESK. CDR3 sequence (DNA): TGTGCCAGCAGCCCGTACACGGGACACTACATGAACACTGAAGCTTTCTTT. Amino acids: CASSPYTGHYMNTEAFF.

The genes are TRBV9 and TRBJ1-1, with TRBD1 matching 7 bases. CDR1 and CDR2 (germline): SGDLS, YYNGEE. Unmatched junction bases numbered 3, after V lost 4 bases and J lost 3 bases. The CDR3 runs 13 residues. This CDR3 is CASSPGTDTEAFF. The CDR3 DNA sequence: TGTGCCAGCAGCCCCGGGACAGACACTGAAGCTTTCTTT.

Remarks on this clone: Other DNA sequences in this specimen translate into the identical CDR3. The J gene is TRBJ1-1, the V gene TRBV30; unclear D gene. Germline V gene lookup returns CDR1 GTSNPN and CDR2 SVGIG (reference sequence). Trimming removed 0 bases at V and 1 base at J, with 6 bases between. The CDR3 runs 13 residues. The CDR3 DNA reads TGTGCCTGGAGTGTAGCGGGGAACACTGAAGCTTTCTTT. Protein sequence: CAWSVAGNTEAFF.

The chain combines TRBV25-1 with TRBJ2-7; D might be TRBD2 (6 bases). CDR3 length: 13 residues. Per the germline V gene, CDR1 is MGHDK and CDR2 is SYGVNS. The germline V and J ends were trimmed by 2 bases and 7 bases, with 12 bases remaining between them. CDR3 in amino acids: CASSEGGVREQYF. CDR3 bases: TGTGCCAGCAGTGAAGGCGGGGTTAGGGAGCAGTACTTC.

The chain uses TRBV11-3 and TRBJ2-7; 7 bases agree with TRBD2. Germline CDR1 reads SGHNT; CDR2 reads YENEEA. CDR3 size: 13 residues. Trimming cost V 0 bases and J 7 bases; bases outside gene matches: 3. CDR3 region: CASSLESGTEQYF. The DNA of the CDR3 is TGTGCCAGCAGCTTAGAGAGCGGGACTGAGCAGTACTTC.

The chain couples TRBV5-6 to TRBJ2-3, with D maybe TRBD2 (5 bases). The CDR3 sequence is 15 residues long. V was cut by 0 bases and J by 4 bases, with 12 bases left in between. Germline V gene sequence: CDR1 SGHDT, CDR2 YYEEEE. The CDR3 region has the DNA TGTGCCAGCAGCTTGGTACTAGGTGGGGCAGATACGCAGTATTTT. Protein sequence: CASSLVLGGADTQYF. The entire variable domain, with the rest obtained from reference TRBV5-6 and TRBJ2-3, is as follows: DAGVTQSPTHLIKTRGQQVTLRCSPKSGHDTVSWYQQALGQGPQFIFQYYEEEERQRGNFPDRFSGHQFPNYSSELNVNALLLGDSALYLCASSLVLGGADTQYFGPGTRLTVL.

The V call is TRBV6-1, the J call TRBJ1-2, with D possibly TRBD1 on 5 matching bases. The V end was cut by 3 bases, the J end by 8 bases, with 13 bases between. Germline-derived CDR1 and CDR2 are MNHNS and SASEGT. The CDR3 extends over 13 amino acids. The CDR3 spells CASSDRQGWGYTF. The CDR3 region has the DNA TGTGCCAGCAGTGATCGGCAGGGTTGGGGCTACACCTTC.

This clone has only a few counts. The chain couples TRBV5-1 to TRBJ1-1; no firm D call. The V gene's germline CDR1 is SGHRS and CDR2 YFSETQ. The CDR3 has 14 amino acids. V was pared by 4 bases and J by 1 base, with 11 bases between. The CDR3 coding sequence is TGCGCCAGCAGCGACCGGGAACCGAACACTGAAGCTTTCTTT. It codes for CASSDREPNTEAFF.